This T cell receptor (beta chain) was sequenced for a study of T cell clonotyping in hematopoietic cell transplantation. The study's findings and limits: Graft donor and pretransplant recipient Inverse Simpson Index values predicted broader posttransplant TCR diversity. Pathologically expanded recipient clonotypes increased progressively from day 30 to day 180 as diversity fell. No sorting was done, leaving CD4 and CD8 contributions mixed.

This table comes from immunoSEQ multiplex PCR, and its TCRdb copy is limited to in-frame clones, with some not included. This table holds fewer than 15,000 clones, 80% to 95% found once. This clone was counted between two and nine times. The antigen is not known. V lost 5 bases to trimming and J lost 4 bases, with 15 bases between them. Germline-derived CDR1 and CDR2 are LNHDA and SQIVND (reference sequence). This CDR3 has 15 residues. Sequenced sample: peripheral blood mononuclear cells. The TCR originated in a young man in good health. Some clones in this sample may be carry-over from other donors' samples. This chain uses TRBV19 with TRBJ1-5; the D gene is possibly TRBD1 (6 bases). The chain's CDR3 is CASSQTGTRNQPQHF. The CDR3 DNA is TGTGCCAGTAGTCAAACCGGGACAAGAAATCAGCCCCAGCATTTT.